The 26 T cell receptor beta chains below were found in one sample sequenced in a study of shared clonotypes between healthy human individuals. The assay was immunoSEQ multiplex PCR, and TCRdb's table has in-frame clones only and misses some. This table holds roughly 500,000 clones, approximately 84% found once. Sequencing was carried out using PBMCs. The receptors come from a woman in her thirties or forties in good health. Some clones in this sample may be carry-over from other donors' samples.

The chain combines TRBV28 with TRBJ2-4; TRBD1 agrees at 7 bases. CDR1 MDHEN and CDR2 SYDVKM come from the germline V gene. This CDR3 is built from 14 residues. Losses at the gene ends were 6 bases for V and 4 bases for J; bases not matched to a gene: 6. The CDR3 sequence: CASSFLTGKNIQYF. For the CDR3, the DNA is TGTGCCAGCAGCTTCCTGACAGGGAAAAACATTCAGTACTTC.

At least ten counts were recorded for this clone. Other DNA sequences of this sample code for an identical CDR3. The CDR3 coding sequence is TGCGCCAGCAGCCCTGGGAGGGCCGGGCGGACCGGGGAGCTGTTTTTT. Residues: CASSPGRAGRTGELFF. The chain couples TRBV4-1 to TRBJ2-2; 7 bases are shared with TRBD2. Looked up from germline, CDR1 is MGHRA and CDR2 is YSYEKL. With V trimmed by 4 bases and J by 5 bases, 10 bases remained unmatched. This CDR3 is built from 16 residues.

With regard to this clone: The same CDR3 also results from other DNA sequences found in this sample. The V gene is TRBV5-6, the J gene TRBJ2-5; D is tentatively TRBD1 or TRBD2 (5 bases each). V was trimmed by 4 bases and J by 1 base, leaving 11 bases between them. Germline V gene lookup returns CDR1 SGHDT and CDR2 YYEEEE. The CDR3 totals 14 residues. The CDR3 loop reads CASSLTGTQETQYF. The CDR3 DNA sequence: TGTGCCAGCAGCCTGACCGGGACCCAAGAGACCCAGTACTTC.

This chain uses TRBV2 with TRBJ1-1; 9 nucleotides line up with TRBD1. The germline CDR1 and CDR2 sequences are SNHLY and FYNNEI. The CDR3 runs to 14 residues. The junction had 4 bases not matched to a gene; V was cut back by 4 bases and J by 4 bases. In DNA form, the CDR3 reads TGTGCCAGCAGTGGTGGGACAGGGACCACTGAAGCTTTCTTT. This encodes CASSGGTGTTEAFF. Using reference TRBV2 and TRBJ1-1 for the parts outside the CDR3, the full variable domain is EPEVTQTPSHQVTQMGQEVILRCVPISNHLYFYWYRQILGQKVEFLVSFYNNEISEKSEIFDDQFSVERPDGSNFTLKIRSTKLEDSAMYFCASSGGTGTTEAFFGQGTRLTVV.

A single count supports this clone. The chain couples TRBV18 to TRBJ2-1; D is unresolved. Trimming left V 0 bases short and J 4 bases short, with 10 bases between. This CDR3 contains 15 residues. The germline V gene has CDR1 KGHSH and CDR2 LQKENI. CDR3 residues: CASSPPDSFYNEQFF. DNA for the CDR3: TGTGCCAGCTCACCACCGGATTCGTTTTACAATGAGCAGTTCTTC.

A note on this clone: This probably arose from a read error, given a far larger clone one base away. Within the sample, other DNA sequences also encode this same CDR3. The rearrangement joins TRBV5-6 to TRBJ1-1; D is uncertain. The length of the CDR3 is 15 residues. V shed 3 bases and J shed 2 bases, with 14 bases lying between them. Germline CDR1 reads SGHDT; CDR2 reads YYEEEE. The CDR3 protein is CASSWAFPGNTEAFF. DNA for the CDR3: TGTGCCAGCAGCTGGGCATTCCCGGGCAACACTGAAGCTTTCTTT.

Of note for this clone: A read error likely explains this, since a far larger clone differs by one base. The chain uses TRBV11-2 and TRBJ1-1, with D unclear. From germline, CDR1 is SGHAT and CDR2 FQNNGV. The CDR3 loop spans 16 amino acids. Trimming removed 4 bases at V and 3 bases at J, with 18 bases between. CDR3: CASSSPEWIRYTEAFF. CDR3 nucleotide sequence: TGTGCCAGCAGCTCCCCTGAGTGGATTCGGTACACTGAAGCTTTCTTT. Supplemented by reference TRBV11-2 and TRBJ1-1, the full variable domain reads EAGVAQSPRYKIIEKRQSVAFWCNPISGHATLYWYQQILGQGPKLLIQFQNNGVVDDSQLPKDRFSAERLKGVDSTLKIQPAKLEDSAVYLCASSSPEWIRYTEAFFGQGTRLTVV.

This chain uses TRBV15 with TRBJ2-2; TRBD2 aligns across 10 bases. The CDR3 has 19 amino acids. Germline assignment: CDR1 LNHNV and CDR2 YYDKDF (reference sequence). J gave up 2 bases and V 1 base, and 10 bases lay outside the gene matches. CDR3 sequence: CATSRAPSGSLRNTGELFF. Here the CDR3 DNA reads TGTGCCACCAGCAGAGCGCCTAGCGGGAGTCTCCGAAACACCGGGGAGCTGTTTTTT.

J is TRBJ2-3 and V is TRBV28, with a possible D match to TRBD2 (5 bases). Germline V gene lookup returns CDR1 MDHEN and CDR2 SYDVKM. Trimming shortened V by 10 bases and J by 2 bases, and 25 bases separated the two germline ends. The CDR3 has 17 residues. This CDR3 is CATTPVGLAEITDTQYF. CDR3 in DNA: TGTGCCACCACCCCGGTAGGGCTAGCCGAAATCACAGATACGCAGTATTTT.

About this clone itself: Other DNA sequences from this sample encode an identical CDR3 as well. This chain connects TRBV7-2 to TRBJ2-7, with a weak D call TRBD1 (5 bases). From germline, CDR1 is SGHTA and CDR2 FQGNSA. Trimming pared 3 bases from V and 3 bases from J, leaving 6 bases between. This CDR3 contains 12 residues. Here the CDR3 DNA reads TGTGCCAGCAGCTTCCAGGGCTACGAGCAGTACTTC. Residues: CASSFQGYEQYF.

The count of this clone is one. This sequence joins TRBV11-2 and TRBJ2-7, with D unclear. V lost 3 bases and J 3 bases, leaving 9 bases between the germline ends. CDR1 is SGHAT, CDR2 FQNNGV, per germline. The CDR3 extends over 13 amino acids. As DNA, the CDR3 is TGTGCCAGCAGCTTGGGTGTAAGCTACGAGCAGTACTTC. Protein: CASSLGVSYEQYF.

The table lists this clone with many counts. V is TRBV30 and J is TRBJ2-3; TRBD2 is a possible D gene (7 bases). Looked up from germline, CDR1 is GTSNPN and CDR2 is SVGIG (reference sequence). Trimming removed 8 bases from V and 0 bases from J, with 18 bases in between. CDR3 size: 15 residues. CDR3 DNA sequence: TGTGCCCTGACAGGACTAGTTACTAGCACAGATACGCAGTATTTT. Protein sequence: CALTGLVTSTDTQYF.

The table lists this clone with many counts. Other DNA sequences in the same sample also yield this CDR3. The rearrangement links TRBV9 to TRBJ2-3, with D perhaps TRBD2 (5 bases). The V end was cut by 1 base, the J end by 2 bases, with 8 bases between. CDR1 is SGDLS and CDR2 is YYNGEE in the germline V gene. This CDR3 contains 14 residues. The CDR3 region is CASSVRGNTDTQYF. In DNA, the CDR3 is TGTGCCAGCAGCGTACGGGGAAACACAGATACGCAGTATTTT.

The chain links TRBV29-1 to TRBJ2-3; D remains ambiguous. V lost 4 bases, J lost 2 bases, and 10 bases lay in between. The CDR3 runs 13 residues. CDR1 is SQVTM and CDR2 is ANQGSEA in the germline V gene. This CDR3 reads CSVVVLSTDTQYF. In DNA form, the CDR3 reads TGCAGCGTTGTTGTACTGTCCACAGATACGCAGTATTTT.

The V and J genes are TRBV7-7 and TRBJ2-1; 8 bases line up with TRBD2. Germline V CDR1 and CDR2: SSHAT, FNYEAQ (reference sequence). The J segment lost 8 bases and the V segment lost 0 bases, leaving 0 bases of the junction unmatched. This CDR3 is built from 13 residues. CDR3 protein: CASSLATSDEQFF. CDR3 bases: TGTGCCAGCAGCTTAGCGACTAGCGATGAGCAGTTCTTC. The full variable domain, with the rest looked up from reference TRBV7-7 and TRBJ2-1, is GAGVSQSPRYKVTKRGQDVTLRCDPISSHATLYWYQQALGQGPEFLTYFNYEAQPDKSGLPSDRFSAERPEGSISTLTIQRTEQRDSAMYRCASSLATSDEQFFGPGTRLTVL.

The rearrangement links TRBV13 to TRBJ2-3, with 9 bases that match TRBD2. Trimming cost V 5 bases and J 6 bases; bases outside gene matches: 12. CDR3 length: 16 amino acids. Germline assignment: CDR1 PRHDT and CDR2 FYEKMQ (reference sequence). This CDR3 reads CASSPFGGRARDTQYF. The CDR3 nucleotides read TGTGCCAGCAGCCCCTTCGGCGGGAGGGCCAGGGATACGCAGTATTTT.

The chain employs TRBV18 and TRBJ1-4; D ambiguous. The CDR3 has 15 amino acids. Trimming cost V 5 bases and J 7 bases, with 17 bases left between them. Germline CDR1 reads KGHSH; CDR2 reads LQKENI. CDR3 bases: TGTGCCAGCTCAGTACAAGGACCCTCCTCTGAAAAACTGTTTTTT. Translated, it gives CASSVQGPSSEKLFF.

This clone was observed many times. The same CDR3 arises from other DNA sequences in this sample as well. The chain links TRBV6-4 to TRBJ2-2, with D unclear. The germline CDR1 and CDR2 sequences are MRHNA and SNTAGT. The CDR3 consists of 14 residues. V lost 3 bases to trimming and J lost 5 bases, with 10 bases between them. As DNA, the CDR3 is TGTGCCAGCAGTGAAGTGGCGGATACCGGGGAGCTGTTTTTT. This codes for CASSEVADTGELFF.

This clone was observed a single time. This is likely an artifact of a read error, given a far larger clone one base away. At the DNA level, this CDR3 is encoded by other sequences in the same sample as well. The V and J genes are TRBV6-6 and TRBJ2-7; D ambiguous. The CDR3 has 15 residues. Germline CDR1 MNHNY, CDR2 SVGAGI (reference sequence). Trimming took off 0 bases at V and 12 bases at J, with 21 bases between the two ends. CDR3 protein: CASSYSMDSPENLYF. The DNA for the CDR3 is TGTGCCAGCAGTTACTCGATGGATTCTCCCGAGAACTTGTACTTC.

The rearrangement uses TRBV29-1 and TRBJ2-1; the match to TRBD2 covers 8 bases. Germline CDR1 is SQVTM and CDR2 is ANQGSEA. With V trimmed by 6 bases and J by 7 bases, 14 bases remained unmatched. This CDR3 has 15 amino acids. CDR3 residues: CSVLLSTGGPNEQFF. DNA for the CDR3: TGCAGCGTACTTCTATCAACGGGAGGGCCGAATGAGCAGTTCTTC.

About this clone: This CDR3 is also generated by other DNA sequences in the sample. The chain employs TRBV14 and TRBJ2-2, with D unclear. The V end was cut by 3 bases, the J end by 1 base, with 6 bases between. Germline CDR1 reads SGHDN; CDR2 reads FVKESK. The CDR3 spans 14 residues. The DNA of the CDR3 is TGTGCCAGCAGCCAGGCCCTGAACACCGGGGAGCTGTTTTTT. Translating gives CASSQALNTGELFF.

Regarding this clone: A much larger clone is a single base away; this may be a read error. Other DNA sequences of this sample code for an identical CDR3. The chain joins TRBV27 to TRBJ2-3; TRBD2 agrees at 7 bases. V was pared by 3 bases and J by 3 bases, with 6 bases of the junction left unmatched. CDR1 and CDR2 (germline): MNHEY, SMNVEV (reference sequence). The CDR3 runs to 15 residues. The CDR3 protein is CASSLLAEHTDTQYF. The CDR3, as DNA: TGTGCCAGCAGTTTGCTAGCGGAGCATACAGATACGCAGTATTTT.

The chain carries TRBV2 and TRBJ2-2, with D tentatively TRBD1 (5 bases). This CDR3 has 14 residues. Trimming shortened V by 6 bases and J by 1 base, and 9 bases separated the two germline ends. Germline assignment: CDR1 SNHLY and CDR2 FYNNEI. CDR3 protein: CASRGQVNTGELFF. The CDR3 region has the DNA TGTGCCAGCAGGGGGCAGGTGAACACCGGGGAGCTGTTTTTT.

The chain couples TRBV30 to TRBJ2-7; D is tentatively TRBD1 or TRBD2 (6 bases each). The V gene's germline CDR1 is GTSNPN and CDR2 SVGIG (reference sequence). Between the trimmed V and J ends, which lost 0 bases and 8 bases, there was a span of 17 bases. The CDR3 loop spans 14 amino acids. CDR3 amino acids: CAWSVFGQGRQQYF. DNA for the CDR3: TGTGCCTGGAGTGTATTTGGCCAGGGGAGGCAGCAGTACTTC.

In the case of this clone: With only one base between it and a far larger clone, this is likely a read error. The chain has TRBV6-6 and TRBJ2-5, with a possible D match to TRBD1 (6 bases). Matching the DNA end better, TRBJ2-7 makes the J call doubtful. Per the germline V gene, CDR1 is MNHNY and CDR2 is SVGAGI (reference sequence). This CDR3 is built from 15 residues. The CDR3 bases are TGCGCCAGCAGTTACTCTGAGACAGGAGCCTACGAGCAGTACTTC. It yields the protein CASSYSETGAYEQYF.

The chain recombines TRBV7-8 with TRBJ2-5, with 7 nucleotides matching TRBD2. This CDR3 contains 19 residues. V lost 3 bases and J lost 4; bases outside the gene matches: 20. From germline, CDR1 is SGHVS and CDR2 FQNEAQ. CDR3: CASSFLNWVGEGRVETQYF. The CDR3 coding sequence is TGTGCCAGCAGCTTTCTCAACTGGGTAGGGGAGGGCCGGGTAGAGACCCAGTACTTC. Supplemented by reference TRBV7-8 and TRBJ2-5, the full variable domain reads GAGVSQSPRYKVAKRGQDVALRCDPISGHVSLFWYQQALGQGPEFLTYFQNEAQLDKSGLPSDRFFAERPEGSVSTLKIQRTQQEDSAVYLCASSFLNWVGEGRVETQYFGPGTRLLVL.